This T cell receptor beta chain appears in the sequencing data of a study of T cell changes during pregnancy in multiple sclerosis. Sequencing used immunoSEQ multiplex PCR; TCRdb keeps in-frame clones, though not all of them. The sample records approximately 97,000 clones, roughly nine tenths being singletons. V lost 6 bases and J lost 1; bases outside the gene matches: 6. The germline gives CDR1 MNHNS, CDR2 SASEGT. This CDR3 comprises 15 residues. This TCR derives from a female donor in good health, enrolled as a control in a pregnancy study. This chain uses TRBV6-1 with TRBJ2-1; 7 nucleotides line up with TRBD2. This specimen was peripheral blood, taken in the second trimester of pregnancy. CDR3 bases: TGTGCCAGCAGCGACACTAGCGCTTCCTACAATGAGCAGTTCTTC. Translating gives CASSDTSASYNEQFF.